Following are 29 T cell receptor beta chains from one sample sequenced in a study of blood T cells in healthy people across ages. Next came a second PCR, run for roughly 6 to 11 cycles, which used a sample-barcoded 5' primer along with a J-beta primer mix. TCRdb itself ran the 5' RACE reads through MiXCR, one entry per CDR3 protein. The table records about 1.6 million distinct CDR3 sequences, roughly a third of them present only once. The specimen was blood. The receptors come from a woman in her thirties in good health.

At least ten counts were recorded for this clonotype. The chain links TRBV20-1 to TRBJ1-6; a possible D gene is TRBD1 (5 bases). V was pared by 6 bases and J by 7 bases, with 19 bases between. From germline, CDR1 is DFQATT and CDR2 SNEGSKA (reference sequence). The CDR3 extends over 15 amino acids. The chain's CDR3 is CSAGPYRTQNSPLHF. In DNA, the CDR3 is TGCAGTGCGGGGCCGTATCGGACACAAAATTCACCCCTCCACTTT.

This clonotype occurred a few times. The V and J genes are TRBV5-4 and TRBJ1-5, with 7 nucleotides matching TRBD1. J gave up 7 bases and V 4 bases, and 5 bases lay outside the gene matches. This CDR3 region has 13 residues. CDR1 and CDR2 (germline): SGHNT, YYREEE (reference sequence). CDR3 nucleotide sequence: TGTGCCAGCAGCCAAGACAGGGCCCAGCCCCAGCATTTT. It specifies CASSQDRAQPQHF.

The chain has TRBV7-2 and TRBJ2-3; 8 bases are a match to TRBD2. The CDR3 sequence is 15 residues long. Losses at the gene ends were 2 bases for V and 6 bases for J; bases not matched to a gene: 7. In germline, CDR1 is SGHTA, CDR2 FQGNSA. In nucleotides, the CDR3 is TGTGCCAGCAGCTTACAAGCGGGAGTTGAGGATACGCAGTATTTT. Its translation is CASSLQAGVEDTQYF.

This clonotype has a handful of counts. The V gene is TRBV4-2, the J gene TRBJ2-7; D may be TRBD1 (6 bases). Germline V CDR1 and CDR2: LGHNA, YNFKEQ. The CDR3 loop spans 13 amino acids. The ends were cut back, 7 bases at V and 0 bases at J, with 10 bases in the middle. DNA of the CDR3: TGTGCCAGCACTCCGGGACACTCCTACGAGCAGTACTTC. As protein: CASTPGHSYEQYF.

The chain combines TRBV20-1 with TRBJ2-5; TRBD2 agrees at 13 bases. CDR1 DFQATT and CDR2 SNEGSKA come from the germline V gene (reference sequence). With V trimmed by 5 bases and J by 3 bases, 6 bases remained unmatched. The CDR3 consists of 15 residues. CDR3 loop: CSARGGLAGKETQYF. The CDR3 DNA follows: TGCAGTGCTCGAGGGGGACTAGCGGGAAAAGAGACCCAGTACTTC.

The table lists this clonotype with a few counts. The rearrangement links TRBV20-1 to TRBJ2-7, with 12 nucleotides matching TRBD1. The CDR3 contains 14 residues. The germline CDR1 and CDR2 sequences are DFQATT and SNEGSKA (reference sequence). The J segment lost 4 bases and the V segment lost 5 bases, leaving 6 bases of the junction unmatched. CDR3 loop: CSASGQGALYEQYF. The DNA of the CDR3 is TGCAGTGCTTCGGGACAGGGGGCTTTGTACGAGCAGTACTTC.

This clonotype has more than one count but fewer than ten. J is TRBJ2-3 and V is TRBV7-7, with 7 bases lining up with TRBD2. The CDR3 sequence is 15 residues long. Germline values: CDR1 SSHAT, CDR2 FNYEAQ (reference sequence). V lost 2 bases to trimming and J lost 3 bases; unmatched junction nucleotides: 5. Written as DNA, the CDR3 is TGTGCCAGCAGCTTAACGCTAGCGGATACAGATACGCAGTATTTT. Its translation: CASSLTLADTDTQYF.

V is TRBV27 and J is TRBJ2-7; D call uncertain. In germline, CDR1 is MNHEY, CDR2 SMNVEV (reference sequence). Trimming removed 5 bases at V and 4 bases at J, with 15 bases between. The CDR3 sequence is 14 residues long. The CDR3 DNA is TGTGCCAGCAGTCCCTCTTGGCGGTCATACGAGCAGTACTTC. Translation: CASSPSWRSYEQYF.

The genes are TRBV21-1 and TRBJ2-7; no DNA check was done on the table's D call, TRBD2. The J call is in doubt because the DNA end fits TRBJ2-1 better. TRBV21-1 is an annotated pseudogene. The CDR3 runs 13 residues. The CDR3 sequence: CASSRTTFYEQFF. CDR3 bases: TGTGCCAGCAGCAGGACTACTTTCTACGAGCAGTTCTTC.

The sample holds a few counts of this clonotype. V usage is TRBV4-1 and J usage is TRBJ2-3, with D perhaps matching TRBD2 (5 bases). CDR1 and CDR2 from the germline V gene are MGHRA and YSYEKL. V dropped 1 base and J dropped 0 bases, with 14 bases sitting between them. This CDR3 has 17 amino acids. Here the CDR3 reads CASSQGGSVPSTDTQYF. The CDR3 nucleotides are TGCGCCAGCAGCCAAGGAGGGTCTGTACCTAGCACAGATACGCAGTATTTT.

The chain is built from TRBV10-1 and TRBJ2-1; TRBD2 matches at 7 bases. Trimming removed 7 bases from V and 0 bases from J; junction bases left unmatched: 9. The CDR3 has 16 residues. The germline V gene has CDR1 WNHNN and CDR2 SYGVQD (reference sequence). CDR3 loop: CASTGAGTSSYNEQFF. The CDR3 DNA is TGCGCCAGCACCGGAGCGGGGACGAGCTCCTACAATGAGCAGTTCTTC.

V usage is TRBV5-6 and J usage is TRBJ2-5, with a tentative D call TRBD1 (6 bases). The J call may be wrong; the DNA end is better matched by TRBJ2-7. The CDR3 runs 17 residues. CDR1 and CDR2 (germline): SGHDT, YYEEEE. CDR3 loop: CASSLGNRDTAYYEQYF. CDR3 nucleotide sequence: TGTGCCAGCAGCTTGGGAAATCGGGACACGGCATACTACGAGCAGTACTTC.

This clonotype was detected only a few times. This chain uses TRBV7-9 with TRBJ2-1; weak D call: TRBD1 (6 bases). Germline V gene data show CDR1 as SEHNR and CDR2 as FQNEAQ (reference sequence). The V end lost 5 bases, the J end lost 6 bases, and 23 bases lay between the germline ends. The CDR3 has 17 residues. The DNA for the CDR3 is TGTGCCAGCAGCATCTCGACCGCCGGGGACATCATCAATGAGCAGTTCTTC. As protein: CASSISTAGDIINEQFF.

The rearrangement joins TRBV5-5 to TRBJ2-2, with 15 positions matching TRBD2. Germline CDR1 is SGHKS and CDR2 is YYEKEE (reference sequence). V shed 4 bases and J 7 bases; nucleotides not matched to a gene: 5. The CDR3 consists of 16 residues. CDR3 bases: TGTGCCAGCAGCCCACGGACTAGCGGGAGGGTCGGGGAGCTGTTTTTT. The encoded protein is CASSPRTSGRVGELFF.

This clonotype was picked up a small number of times. This chain connects TRBV20-1 to TRBJ1-5; D might be TRBD1 (6 bases). The length of the CDR3 is 14 residues. The V and J ends lost 5 bases and 5 bases respectively, with 16 bases between them. Germline CDR1 DFQATT, CDR2 SNEGSKA (reference sequence). In DNA, the CDR3 is TGCAGTGCTCTTGGATTCAGGGGTGATCAGCCCCAGCATTTT. It codes for CSALGFRGDQPQHF.

A few counts support this clonotype. The chain has TRBV27 and TRBJ2-3; 9 nucleotides line up with TRBD2. V lost 8 bases to trimming and J lost 7 bases; unmatched junction nucleotides: 10. There are 14 residues in the CDR3. Per the germline V gene, CDR1 is MNHEY and CDR2 is SMNVEV (reference sequence). The DNA of the CDR3 is TGTGCCAGCGGAGCTAGCGGGACCTTCAATACGCAGTATTTT. Its translation is CASGASGTFNTQYF.

In this sample, this clonotype turned up many times. The CDR3 DNA follows: TGTGCCAGCAGCTTTGAATCGGAGCAGTACTTC. This translates into CASSFESEQYF. The chain couples TRBV5-6 to TRBJ2-7; D is uncertain. The germline gives CDR1 SGHDT, CDR2 YYEEEE. This CDR3 has 11 amino acids. The germline V and J ends were trimmed by 2 bases and 7 bases, with 7 bases remaining between them. Variable domain in full (rest from reference TRBV5-6 and TRBJ2-7): DAGVTQSPTHLIKTRGQQVTLRCSPKSGHDTVSWYQQALGQGPQFIFQYYEEEERQRGNFPDRFSGHQFPNYSSELNVNALLLGDSALYLCASSFESEQYFGPGTRLTVT.

This rearrangement joins TRBV5-4 to TRBJ2-3; D ambiguous. CDR3 length: 17 amino acids. Germline CDR1 is SGHNT and CDR2 is YYREEE (reference sequence). Deletions cut 0 bases from V and 1 base from J, with 15 bases between. The CDR3 region has the DNA TGTGCCAGCAGCTTGGAGACCTTTCGCGCGGGCACAGATACGCAGTATTTT. Encoded protein: CASSLETFRAGTDTQYF.

The rearrangement uses TRBV20-1 and TRBJ2-1; 9 positions match TRBD2. The CDR3 runs 16 residues. CDR1 and CDR2 from the germline V gene are DFQATT and SNEGSKA (reference sequence). V was clipped by 6 bases and J by 5 bases; unmatched bases: 14. CDR3 protein: CSAHDPAGGLHNEQFF. DNA for the CDR3: TGCAGTGCGCACGACCCAGCGGGAGGACTTCACAATGAGCAGTTCTTC.

This clonotype was counted many times. Compared with germline, one end of the junction differs, possibly owing to a read error. J is TRBJ2-7 and V is TRBV3-1, with D perhaps being TRBD1 or TRBD2 (5 bases each). The CDR3 covers 13 residues. Germline CDR1 LGHDT, CDR2 YNNKEL (reference sequence). The chain's CDR3 is CASSPGSSYEQYF. The CDR3 DNA is TGCGCCAGCAGCCCAGGGAGCTCCTACGAGCAGTACTTC.

This clonotype was recorded a few times. The chain links TRBV9 to TRBJ2-7; a weak D match, TRBD1 (7 bases). Germline CDR1 reads SGDLS; CDR2 reads YYNGEE. This CDR3 region has 15 residues. V shed 0 bases and J shed 3 bases, with 13 bases lying between them. The CDR3 nucleotides are TGTGCCAGCAGCGTAGGGACAGGAGGGGACTACGAGCAGTACTTC. It specifies CASSVGTGGDYEQYF.

This clonotype was picked up a small number of times. The rearrangement links TRBV7-9 to TRBJ2-3, with D unresolved. In germline, CDR1 is SEHNR, CDR2 FQNEAQ (reference sequence). The CDR3 extends over 16 amino acids. Trimming cost V 4 bases and J 0 bases, with 14 bases left between them. For the CDR3, the DNA is TGTGCCAGCAGCTCCCCCGGAGATTCTAGCACAGATACGCAGTATTTT. Its translation is CASSSPGDSSTDTQYF.

The genes are TRBV6-1 and TRBJ2-1; a possible D gene is TRBD1 (5 bases). V shed 4 bases and J shed 2 bases, with 12 bases lying between them. Per the germline V gene, CDR1 is MNHNS and CDR2 is SASEGT. The CDR3 runs to 15 residues. The CDR3 here is CASSGGSYPYNEQFF. The DNA for the CDR3 is TGTGCCAGCAGTGGGGGCAGCTACCCCTACAATGAGCAGTTCTTC.

CDR3 sequence: CASSPRTLNTQYF. For the CDR3, the DNA is TGCGCCAGCAGTCCCCGGACCCTGAATACGCAGTATTTT. This chain connects TRBV10-1 to TRBJ2-3; no clear D. Germline V gene sequence: CDR1 WNHNN, CDR2 SYGVQD (reference sequence). CDR3 length: 13 residues. With 5 bases removed from V and 7 bases from J, the gap between germline ends came to 13 bases.

This chain uses TRBV19 with TRBJ2-1; TRBD2 matches at 11 bases. Germline V gene data show CDR1 as LNHDA and CDR2 as SQIVND (reference sequence). The CDR3 covers 15 residues. The V gene end was trimmed by 9 bases and the J gene end by 6 bases; junction bases not matched to a gene: 10. CDR3 DNA: TGTGCCAGCAGGGAAGTAGCGGGAGGGTTCAATGAGCAGTTCTTC. Translating gives CASREVAGGFNEQFF.

Note on this clonotype: A much larger clone sits a single nucleotide away, making a read error possible. The chain uses TRBV10-3 and TRBJ2-5, with D possibly matching TRBD1 (5 bases). Trimming shortened V by 1 base and J by 6 bases, and 12 bases separated the two germline ends. Germline lookup yields CDR1 ENHRY and CDR2 SYGVKD. The CDR3 is 14 amino acids. The CDR3 loop reads CAISELDGQKTQYF. Here the CDR3 DNA reads TGTGCCATCAGTGAGTTGGACGGACAAAAGACCCAGTACTTC.

This clonotype was seen repeatedly, ten times or more. A junction end diverges from the germline sequence, so it may reflect a read error. The rearrangement joins TRBV5-1 to TRBJ2-5; 9 positions agree with TRBD1. From germline, CDR1 is SGHRS and CDR2 YFSETQ. The CDR3 consists of 14 residues. The CDR3 DNA is TGTGCCAGCAGCACAGGGACAGGGAGAGAGACCCAGTACTTC. Translated: CASSTGTGRETQYF.

This clonotype was counted only a few times. The J gene is TRBJ2-7, the V gene TRBV4-1; perhaps TRBD1 as D (5 bases). V was trimmed by 0 bases and J by 0 bases, leaving 9 bases between them. Germline-derived CDR1 and CDR2 are MGHRA and YSYEKL. The CDR3 runs to 15 residues. The CDR3: CASSQDPDSSYEQYF. As DNA, the CDR3 is TGCGCCAGCAGCCAAGACCCCGACAGCTCCTACGAGCAGTACTTC.

The rearrangement joins TRBV3-1 to TRBJ2-1; 10 bases align to TRBD2. The junction had 11 bases not matched to a gene; V was cut back by 1 base and J by 8 bases. Germline V gene data show CDR1 as LGHDT and CDR2 as YNNKEL (reference sequence). This CDR3 region has 17 residues. Here the CDR3 DNA reads TGTGCCAGCAGCCAAGTGGGGGCTAGCGGGAGAGCTTATGAGCAGTTCTTC. It encodes CASSQVGASGRAYEQFF.